Shown below are 23 T cell receptor beta chains from a single sample sequenced in a study of T-cell reconstitution after alpha-beta-depleted transplantation in children. A TCRbeta library incorporating unique molecular identifiers was prepared. TCRdb redid the calling of the PCR reads with MiXCR, one entry per CDR3 protein. Of hundreds of thousands of distinct CDR3 sequences detected, over 10% appear once; the ten largest clones hold over 2%. The sample in question was PBMCs, mostly from graft donor cells, obtained 360 days after TCRalphabeta/CD19-depleted stem cell transplant. The receptor set was obtained from a male patient between 10 and 17 years old who had a stem cell transplant for acute myeloid leukemia, so the T cells may come from the graft donor.

The rearrangement joins TRBV29-1 to TRBJ1-3; the D gene is possibly TRBD1 (5 bases). The CDR3 is 16 residues long. V was shortened by 5 bases and J by 0 bases, with 17 bases between the two germline ends. Looked up from germline, CDR1 is SQVTM and CDR2 is ANQGSEA. CDR3 region: CSVRGRDAGSGNTIYF. The CDR3 coding sequence is TGCAGCGTTCGGGGAAGGGACGCAGGCTCTGGAAACACCATATATTTT.

The chain recombines TRBV28 with TRBJ1-4, with 10 bases matching TRBD1. Germline lookup yields CDR1 MDHEN and CDR2 SYDVKM. The ends lost 1 base at V and 8 bases at J; junction bases unmatched: 13. CDR3 length: 18 residues. CDR3 amino acids: CASSLLGSGQGFREKLFF. As DNA, the CDR3 is TGTGCCAGCAGTTTATTAGGTTCGGGACAGGGGTTTCGCGAAAAACTGTTTTTT.

V and J are TRBV12-3 or TRBV12-4 and TRBJ2-7; 7 bases match TRBD1. The CDR3 runs to 15 residues. V was pared by 2 bases and J by 2 bases, with 6 bases of the junction left unmatched. For the CDR3, the DNA is TGTGCCAGCAGTTTAAAAGGGGGCCTCCCCTACGAGCAGTACTTC. It yields the protein CASSLKGGLPYEQYF.

This clonotype was observed many times. This chain uses TRBV27 with TRBJ2-7, with TRBD2 as a possible D gene (5 bases). This CDR3 contains 14 residues. CDR1 and CDR2 from the germline V gene are MNHEY and SMNVEV (reference sequence). The V gene lost 5 bases and the J gene lost 0 bases, with 11 bases spanning the gap. The CDR3 here is CASSPGLLSYEQYF. The CDR3 coding sequence is TGTGCCAGCAGTCCTGGACTGCTCTCCTACGAGCAGTACTTC.

Note on this clonotype: At one end the junction does not follow the germline gene, possibly because of a read error. The chain is built from TRBV7-2 and TRBJ2-7; tentative D call: TRBD2 (6 bases). This CDR3 is built from 14 residues. Germline V gives CDR1 SGHTA, CDR2 FQGNSA. This CDR3 reads CASSLGGVLYERYF. In DNA, the CDR3 is TGTGCCAGCAGCTTAGGGGGGGTCCTCTACGAGCGGTACTTC.

This chain links TRBV6-4 with TRBJ2-7; 12 bases map to TRBD2. CDR1 and CDR2 from the germline V gene are MRHNA and SNTAGT. Trimming cost V 9 bases and J 5 bases; bases outside gene matches: 8. The CDR3 is made up of 14 amino acids. The CDR3 coding sequence is TGTGCCAGGCGACTAGCGGGAGCTTCTGACGAGCAGTACTTC. The encoded protein is CARRLAGASDEQYF.

This clonotype was seen only a few times. The chain couples TRBV5-6 to TRBJ2-3, with 9 bases identical to TRBD2. The CDR3 length is 16 residues. The V gene's germline CDR1 is SGHDT and CDR2 YYEEEE. The V gene end was trimmed by 5 bases and the J gene end by 4 bases; junction bases not matched to a gene: 11. CDR3 DNA: TGTGCCAGCAGTCTTCTATTAGCGGGAGAACCAGATACGCAGTATTTT. Translating it yields CASSLLLAGEPDTQYF.

V usage is TRBV7-2 and J usage is TRBJ1-1, with D perhaps TRBD1 (6 bases). The CDR3 loop spans 13 amino acids. V was shortened by 3 bases and J by 5 bases, with 10 bases between the two germline ends. The germline CDR1 and CDR2 sequences are SGHTA and FQGNSA. The CDR3: CASSFRGGTEAFF. DNA for the CDR3: TGTGCCAGCAGCTTCAGGGGCGGAACTGAAGCTTTCTTT.

This clonotype turned up a few times. J is TRBJ1-2 and V is TRBV25-1, with unresolved D. The germline CDR1 and CDR2 sequences are MGHDK and SYGVNS. This CDR3 contains 11 residues. Trimming cost V 3 bases and J 4 bases, with 3 bases left between them. The CDR3 DNA follows: TGTGCCAGCAGTGAGGCCTATGGCTACACCTTC. It translates to CASSEAYGYTF.

This chain uses TRBV7-9 with TRBJ1-2; D remains unclear. The CDR3 totals 13 residues. The V gene's germline CDR1 is SEHNR and CDR2 FQNEAQ (reference sequence). Trimming stripped 0 bases from V and 7 bases from J, with 9 bases between. CDR3 sequence reads: CASSLAGSGGYTF. The CDR3 DNA reads as TGTGCCAGCAGCTTAGCAGGGAGTGGTGGCTACACCTTC.

This clonotype was detected many times. V usage is TRBV25-1 and J usage is TRBJ1-1; 8 bases are shared with TRBD1. The CDR3 is made up of 16 amino acids. V lost 5 bases to trimming and J lost 5 bases; unmatched junction nucleotides: 13. Germline loops: CDR1 MGHDK, CDR2 SYGVNS. The CDR3 is CASSPQGDSRRTEAFF. Written as DNA, the CDR3 is TGTGCCAGCAGTCCACAGGGGGACAGTAGGAGGACTGAAGCTTTCTTT.

This clonotype has more than one count but fewer than ten. This chain links TRBV29-1 with TRBJ1-1; D is unclear. The CDR3 sequence is 10 residues long. Trimming stripped 0 bases from V and 9 bases from J, with 5 bases between. Looked up from germline, CDR1 is SQVTM and CDR2 is ANQGSEA. CDR3 DNA sequence: TGCAGCGTTGAAGAACCTCAAGCTTTCTTT. Protein product: CSVEEPQAFF.

This clonotype was counted a few times. This chain connects TRBV20-1 to TRBJ2-3; 8 bases are shared with TRBD2. In germline, CDR1 is DFQATT, CDR2 SNEGSKA (reference sequence). After removal of 6 bases from V and 0 bases from J, the junction contained 5 bases not matched to a gene. The CDR3 length is 14 residues. CDR3 nucleotides: TGCAGTGCCACACTAGCGGAGAGCACAGATACGCAGTATTTT. Translation gives CSATLAESTDTQYF.

V and J are TRBV30 and TRBJ2-5; 7 bases fit TRBD2. Germline lookup yields CDR1 GTSNPN and CDR2 SVGIG (reference sequence). V lost 4 bases, J lost 5 bases, and 10 bases stayed unmatched. The CDR3 spans 14 residues. Here the CDR3 reads CAWTGRELRETQYF. DNA of the CDR3: TGTGCCTGGACGGGGCGGGAGTTGAGGGAGACCCAGTACTTC.

Only a few counts were recorded for this clonotype. The chain recombines TRBV5-1 with TRBJ2-5; D is unclear. There are 15 residues in the CDR3. V lost 1 base and J 2 bases, leaving 12 bases between the germline ends. Germline values: CDR1 SGHRS, CDR2 YFSETQ. The CDR3 region is CASSLTDLRQETQYF. The CDR3 coding sequence is TGCGCCAGCAGCTTGACAGACTTGAGACAAGAGACCCAGTACTTC.

This chain connects TRBV20-1 to TRBJ2-1; D unresolved. This CDR3 is built from 16 residues. Germline V gene lookup returns CDR1 DFQATT and CDR2 SNEGSKA (reference sequence). The V gene lost 3 bases and the J gene lost 3 bases, with 18 bases spanning the gap. CDR3 in DNA: TGCAGTGCTAGGACGTTAGCTGGAGTGGGCTACAATGAGCAGTTCTTC. It is translated as CSARTLAGVGYNEQFF.

Many counts were recorded for this clonotype. The chain uses TRBV5-1 and TRBJ2-7; 7 bases fit TRBD1. The CDR3 runs 14 residues. CDR1 and CDR2 (germline): SGHRS, YFSETQ. Trimming cost V 4 bases and J 0 bases; bases outside gene matches: 4. The CDR3 coding sequence is TGCGCCAGCAGCCGGGACAGTTTCTCCTACGAGCAGTACTTC. Its translation is CASSRDSFSYEQYF.

This clonotype occurred many times. Sequence at one end of the junction differs from germline and may be a read error. V usage is TRBV7-7 and J usage is TRBJ2-5; possibly TRBD2 for D (8 bases). Germline V lookup: CDR1 SSHAT, CDR2 FNYEAQ (reference sequence). This CDR3 contains 15 residues. The CDR3 loop reads CASSLYREGAETQYF. The CDR3, as DNA: TGTGCTAGCAGCTTATACCGGGAGGGGGCAGAGACCCAGTACTTC.

This clonotype was seen ten or more times. DNA for the CDR3: TGTGCCAGCAGTTACGGGGATACCCAGTACTTC. Encoded protein: CASSYGDTQYF. The chain uses TRBV6-2 or TRBV6-3 and TRBJ2-5; D remains unclear. The germline CDR1 and CDR2 sequences are MNHEY and SVGEGT. This CDR3 has 11 residues. The V and J ends lost 2 bases and 8 bases respectively, with 6 bases between them.

Only a few counts were recorded for this clonotype. The chain carries TRBV10-3 and TRBJ2-3; 8 bases are a match to TRBD2. CDR1 is ENHRY and CDR2 is SYGVKD in the germline V gene. The trim removed 6 bases at V and 6 bases at J, leaving 11 bases unmatched. CDR3 length equals 15 residues. CDR3 residues: CAISILAGGGDTQYF. The CDR3 bases are TGTGCCATCAGCATCCTAGCGGGCGGTGGGGATACGCAGTATTTT.

V usage is TRBV12-3 or TRBV12-4 and J usage is TRBJ2-7, with 10 bases that match TRBD2. V was clipped by 7 bases and J by 5 bases; unmatched bases: 14. The CDR3 covers 16 residues. For the CDR3, the DNA is TGTGCCAGCACCTCCCGGCGGGCTAGCGGGAGAAACGAGCAGTACTTC. Translation gives CASTSRRASGRNEQYF.

The chain combines TRBV28 with TRBJ1-1, with D perhaps matching TRBD1 (6 bases). Trimming pared 6 bases from V and 10 bases from J, leaving 18 bases between. The CDR3 sequence is 13 residues long. Per germline, CDR1 MDHEN and CDR2 SYDVKM. The chain's CDR3 is CASSLTGPVAAFF. For the CDR3, the DNA is TGTGCCAGCAGCTTAACAGGGCCCGTCGCAGCTTTCTTT.

V gene TRBV10-3 combines with J gene TRBJ2-5; D may be TRBD1 (5 bases). This CDR3 contains 13 residues. Germline lookup yields CDR1 ENHRY and CDR2 SYGVKD. V was clipped by 4 bases and J by 2 bases, with 8 bases between them. The CDR3 bases are TGTGCCATCAGTGCAGGGTTGCAAGAGACCCAGTACTTC. Protein sequence: CAISAGLQETQYF.